A single sample is the source of the 15 T cell receptor beta chains below, sequenced in a study of blood T cell repertoires in COVID-19. Assay: immunoSEQ multiplex PCR; the TCRdb copy retains only in-frame clones and omits some. The table has 200,000 to 250,000 clones, 85% to 90% seen once. Material for sequencing was peripheral blood. Every receptor here comes from a woman in her fifties or sixties with acute or convalescent COVID-19.

This sequence joins TRBV18 and TRBJ1-4; a weak D match, TRBD1 (6 bases). The V end was cut by 3 bases, the J end by 3 bases, with 11 bases between. The germline CDR1 and CDR2 sequences are KGHSH and LQKENI. There are 15 residues in the CDR3. The CDR3 DNA reads TGTGCCAGCTCACCTGACAGGCTAGCTAATGAAAAACTGTTTTTT. Translating it yields CASSPDRLANEKLFF.

The chain recombines TRBV6-5 with TRBJ1-2; 7 bases match TRBD1. The CDR3 runs 13 residues. Germline CDR1 reads MNHEY; CDR2 reads SVGAGI. The V segment lost 5 bases and the J segment 5 bases; nucleotides outside the gene matches: 5. CDR3 region: CASSRDRKYGYTF. The CDR3 DNA reads TGTGCCAGCAGTCGGGACAGAAAGTATGGCTACACCTTC.

V and J are TRBV4-1 and TRBJ2-7; D remains unclear. Per the germline V gene, CDR1 is MGHRA and CDR2 is YSYEKL. The CDR3 loop spans 14 amino acids. Trimming took off 1 base at V and 5 bases at J, with 12 bases between the two ends. CDR3 amino acids: CASSQAGSVNEQYF. The CDR3 region has the DNA TGCGCCAGCAGCCAAGCAGGTTCTGTAAACGAGCAGTACTTC.

The rearrangement links TRBV7-3 to TRBJ2-3; possibly TRBD2 for D (7 bases). The V end was cut by 1 base, the J end by 4 bases, with 21 bases between. Germline V gene lookup returns CDR1 SGHTA and CDR2 FQGTGA. There are 18 residues in the CDR3. The CDR3 region is CASSLRGRGGAVADTQYF. The CDR3, as DNA: TGTGCCAGCAGCTTAAGAGGTAGAGGGGGGGCTGTAGCAGATACGCAGTATTTT.

The J gene is TRBJ1-1, the V gene TRBV3-1 (or the pseudogene TRBV3-2); D is unclear. The CDR3 sequence is 15 residues long. V was cut by 4 bases and J by 2 bases, with 14 bases left in between. The germline gives CDR1 LGHDT, CDR2 YNNKEL (reference sequence). This chain's CDR3 is CASSLYAGGNTEAFF. The CDR3 DNA is TGTGCCAGCAGCCTGTATGCGGGCGGAAACACTGAAGCTTTCTTT.

The count of this clone is one. As DNA, the CDR3 is TGTGCCAGTAGTGACAGGGGGCATTCACCCCTCCACTTT. It is translated as CASSDRGHSPLHF. This chain joins TRBV19 and TRBJ1-6, with TRBD1 identical over 10 bases. V was clipped by 5 bases and J by 8 bases; unmatched bases: 0. The germline gives CDR1 LNHDA, CDR2 SQIVND (reference sequence). The CDR3 covers 13 residues.

The chain carries TRBV3-1 (or the pseudogene TRBV3-2) and TRBJ1-4; tentative D call: TRBD1 (6 bases). Germline values: CDR1 LGHDT, CDR2 YNNKEL (reference sequence). V dropped 4 bases and J dropped 4 bases, with 16 bases sitting between them. The CDR3 sequence is 16 residues long. The CDR3: CASSLGADSNNEKLFF. In DNA form, the CDR3 reads TGTGCCAGCAGCCTCGGGGCGGACAGTAATAATGAAAAACTGTTTTTT.

The chain joins TRBV19 to TRBJ2-2, with 10 bases identical to TRBD2. Germline V gives CDR1 LNHDA, CDR2 SQIVND (reference sequence). J lost 0 bases, V lost 6 bases, and 4 bases had no gene match. The CDR3 runs to 16 residues. CDR3 coding DNA: TGTGCCAGTAGGGGTAGCGGGAGGACGAACACCGGGGAGCTGTTTTTT. Translated, it gives CASRGSGRTNTGELFF.

This clone was seen a handful of times. This rearrangement joins TRBV10-1 to TRBJ1-4; TRBD1 matches at 7 bases. In germline, CDR1 is WNHNN, CDR2 SYGVQD (reference sequence). This CDR3 is 14 amino acids long. The trim removed 1 base at V and 7 bases at J, leaving 3 bases unmatched. Here the CDR3 DNA reads TGCGCCAGCAGTGAGTATGGGACAGCTGAAAAACTGTTTTTT. Translated, it gives CASSEYGTAEKLFF.

This chain uses TRBV4-2 with TRBJ2-7; 11 bases match TRBD2. After removal of 3 bases from V and 3 bases from J, the junction contained 7 bases not matched to a gene. Germline CDR1 LGHNA, CDR2 YNFKEQ. This CDR3 spans 16 amino acids. CDR3 nucleotide sequence: TGTGCCAGCAGCCAGATCCTAGCGGGGGGATTCTACGAGCAGTACTTC. It codes for CASSQILAGGFYEQYF.

The chain is built from TRBV19 and TRBJ1-1; 9 bases agree with TRBD1. The CDR3 loop spans 21 amino acids. CDR1 LNHDA and CDR2 SQIVND come from the germline V gene (reference sequence). Trimming cost V 3 bases and J 3 bases; bases outside gene matches: 23. CDR3 sequence (DNA): TGTGCCAGTAGTATCGGCCCCGGGTTGCAAAGCACAGGGGGCCTGGACACTGAAGCTTTCTTT. Its protein product is CASSIGPGLQSTGGLDTEAFF.

The rearrangement uses TRBV9 and TRBJ1-2; TRBD1 aligns across 7 bases. Germline lookup yields CDR1 SGDLS and CDR2 YYNGEE. The CDR3 loop spans 19 amino acids. V dropped 0 bases and J dropped 1; count of bases not matched to a gene: 15. CDR3 sequence (DNA): TGTGCCAGCAGCGTAGGAGAAGGGGGCAGGGTAAACCTTAACTATGGCTACACCTTC. Its protein product is CASSVGEGGRVNLNYGYTF.

J is TRBJ2-3 and V is TRBV11-3; 7 positions agree with TRBD1. The V segment lost 1 base and the J segment 0 bases; nucleotides outside the gene matches: 4. The CDR3 covers 16 residues. Germline V gives CDR1 SGHNT, CDR2 YENEEA. The CDR3 sequence: CASSLGVTGSTDTQYF. The CDR3 DNA sequence: TGTGCCAGCAGCTTAGGGGTGACAGGGAGCACAGATACGCAGTATTTT.

The chain combines TRBV5-1 with TRBJ2-5, with unresolved D. CDR3 length: 15 amino acids. Trimming cost V 0 bases and J 4 bases, with 13 bases left between them. Germline loops: CDR1 SGHRS, CDR2 YFSETQ. In nucleotides, the CDR3 is TGCGCCAGCAGCTTGGCCCCTGCGGTGTCAGAGACCCAGTACTTC. Residues: CASSLAPAVSETQYF.

J is TRBJ2-5 and V is TRBV28; maybe TRBD1 (5 bases). V was pared by 5 bases and J by 4 bases, with 11 bases between. Germline CDR1 reads MDHEN; CDR2 reads SYDVKM. The CDR3 is 13 residues long. The CDR3 region is CASSPQGVETQYF. Written as DNA, the CDR3 is TGTGCCAGCAGTCCCCAGGGTGTAGAGACCCAGTACTTC.